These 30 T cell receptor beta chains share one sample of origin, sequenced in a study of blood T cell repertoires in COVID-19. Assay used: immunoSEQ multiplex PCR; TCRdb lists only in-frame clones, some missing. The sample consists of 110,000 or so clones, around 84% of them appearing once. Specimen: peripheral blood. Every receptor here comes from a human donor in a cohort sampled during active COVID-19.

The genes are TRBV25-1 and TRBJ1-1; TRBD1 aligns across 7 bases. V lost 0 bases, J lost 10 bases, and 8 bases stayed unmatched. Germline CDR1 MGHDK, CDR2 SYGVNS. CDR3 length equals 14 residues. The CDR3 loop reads CASSEYGTEEGAFF. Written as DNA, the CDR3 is TGTGCCAGCAGTGAATATGGGACAGAGGAGGGAGCTTTCTTT.

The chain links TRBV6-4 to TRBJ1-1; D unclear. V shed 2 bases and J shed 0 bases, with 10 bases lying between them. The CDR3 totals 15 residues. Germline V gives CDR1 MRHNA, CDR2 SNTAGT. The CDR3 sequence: CASSDTPGLNTEAFF. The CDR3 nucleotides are TGTGCCAGCAGTGACACTCCAGGCTTGAACACTGAAGCTTTCTTT.

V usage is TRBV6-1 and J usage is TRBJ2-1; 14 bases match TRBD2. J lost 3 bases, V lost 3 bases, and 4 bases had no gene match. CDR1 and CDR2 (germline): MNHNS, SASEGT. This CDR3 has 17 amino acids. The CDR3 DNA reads TGTGCCAGCAGTGAGAGGACTAGCGGGGGGTTCTACAATGAGCAGTTCTTC. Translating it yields CASSERTSGGFYNEQFF.

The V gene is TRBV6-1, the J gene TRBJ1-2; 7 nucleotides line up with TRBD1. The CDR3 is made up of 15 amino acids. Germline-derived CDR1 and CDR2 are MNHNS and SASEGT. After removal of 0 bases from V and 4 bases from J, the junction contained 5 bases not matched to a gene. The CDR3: CASSEAGGAVYGYTF. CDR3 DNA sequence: TGTGCCAGCAGTGAAGCAGGGGGCGCAGTCTATGGCTACACCTTC.

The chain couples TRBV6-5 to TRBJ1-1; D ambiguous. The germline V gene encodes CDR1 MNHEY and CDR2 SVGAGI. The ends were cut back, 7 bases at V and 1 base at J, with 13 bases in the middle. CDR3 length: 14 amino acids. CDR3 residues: CASTPGSSNTEAFF. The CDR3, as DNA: TGTGCCAGCACCCCGGGTAGTTCGAACACTGAAGCTTTCTTT.

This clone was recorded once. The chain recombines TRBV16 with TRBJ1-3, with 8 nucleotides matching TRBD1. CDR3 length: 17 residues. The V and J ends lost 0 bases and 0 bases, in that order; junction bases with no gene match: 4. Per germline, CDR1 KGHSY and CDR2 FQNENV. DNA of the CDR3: TGTGCCAGCAGCCAATCGGACAGGGAGAGCTCTGGAAACACCATATATTTT. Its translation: CASSQSDRESSGNTIYF.

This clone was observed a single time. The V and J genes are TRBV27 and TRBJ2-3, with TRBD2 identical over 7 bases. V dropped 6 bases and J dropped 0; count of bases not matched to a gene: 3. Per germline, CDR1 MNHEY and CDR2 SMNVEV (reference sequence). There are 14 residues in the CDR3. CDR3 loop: CASSWGGSTDTQYF. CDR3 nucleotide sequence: TGTGCCAGCAGCTGGGGGGGGAGCACAGATACGCAGTATTTT.

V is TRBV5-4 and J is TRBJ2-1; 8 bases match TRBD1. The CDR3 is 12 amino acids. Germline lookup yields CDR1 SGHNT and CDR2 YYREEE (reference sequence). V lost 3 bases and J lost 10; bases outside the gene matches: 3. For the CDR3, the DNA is TGTGCCAGCAGCTCGACAGGGGTAGAGCAGTTCTTC. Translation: CASSSTGVEQFF.

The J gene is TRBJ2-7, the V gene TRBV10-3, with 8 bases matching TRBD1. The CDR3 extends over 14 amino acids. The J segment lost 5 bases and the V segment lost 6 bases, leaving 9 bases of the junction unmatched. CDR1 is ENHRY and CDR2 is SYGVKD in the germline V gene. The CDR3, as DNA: TGTGCCATCAGAGAGACAGGGGAAATTGACGAGCAGTACTTC. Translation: CAIRETGEIDEQYF.

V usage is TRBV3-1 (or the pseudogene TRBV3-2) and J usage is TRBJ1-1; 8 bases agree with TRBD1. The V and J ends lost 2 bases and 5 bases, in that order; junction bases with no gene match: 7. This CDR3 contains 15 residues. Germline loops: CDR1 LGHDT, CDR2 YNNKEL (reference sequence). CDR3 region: CASSQRSRGLTEAFF. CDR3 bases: TGTGCCAGCAGCCAAAGGAGCAGGGGGCTAACTGAAGCTTTCTTT.

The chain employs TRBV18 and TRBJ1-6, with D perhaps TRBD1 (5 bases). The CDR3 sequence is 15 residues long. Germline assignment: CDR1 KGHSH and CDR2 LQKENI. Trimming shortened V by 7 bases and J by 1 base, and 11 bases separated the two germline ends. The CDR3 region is CASFPGGSYNSPLHF. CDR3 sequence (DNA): TGTGCCAGCTTCCCGGGGGGGTCCTATAATTCACCCCTCCACTTT.

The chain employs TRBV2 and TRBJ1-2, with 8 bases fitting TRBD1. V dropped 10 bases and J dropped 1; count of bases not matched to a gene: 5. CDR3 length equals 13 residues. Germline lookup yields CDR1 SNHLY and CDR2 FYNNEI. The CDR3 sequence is CATRQGNNYGYTF. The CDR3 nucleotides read TGTGCCACTCGACAGGGGAATAACTATGGCTACACCTTC.

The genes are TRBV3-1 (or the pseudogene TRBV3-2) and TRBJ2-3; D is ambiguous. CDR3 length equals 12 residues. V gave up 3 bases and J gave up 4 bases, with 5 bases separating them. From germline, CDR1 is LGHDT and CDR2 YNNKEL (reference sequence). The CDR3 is CASSHRSDTQYF. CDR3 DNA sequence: TGTGCCAGCAGCCACCGGTCAGATACGCAGTATTTT.

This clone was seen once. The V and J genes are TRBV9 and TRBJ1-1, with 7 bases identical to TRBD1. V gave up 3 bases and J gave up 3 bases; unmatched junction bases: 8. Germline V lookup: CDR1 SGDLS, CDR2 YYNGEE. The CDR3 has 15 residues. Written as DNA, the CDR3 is TGTGCCAGCAGCGGCCGACAGGGTGGGTACACTGAAGCTTTCTTT. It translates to CASSGRQGGYTEAFF.

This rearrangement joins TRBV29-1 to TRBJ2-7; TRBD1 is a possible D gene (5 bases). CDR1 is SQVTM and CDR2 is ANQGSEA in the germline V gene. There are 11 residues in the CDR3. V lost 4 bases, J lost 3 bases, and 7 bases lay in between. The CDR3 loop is CSVVQGYEQYF. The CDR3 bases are TGCAGCGTTGTCCAGGGCTACGAGCAGTACTTC.

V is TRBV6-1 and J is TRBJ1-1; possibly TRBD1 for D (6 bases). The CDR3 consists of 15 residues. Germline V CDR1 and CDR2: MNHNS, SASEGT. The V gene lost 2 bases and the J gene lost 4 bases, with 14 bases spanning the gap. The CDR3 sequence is CASSESGGAVTEAFF. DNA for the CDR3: TGTGCCAGCAGTGAATCTGGGGGCGCGGTCACTGAAGCTTTCTTT.

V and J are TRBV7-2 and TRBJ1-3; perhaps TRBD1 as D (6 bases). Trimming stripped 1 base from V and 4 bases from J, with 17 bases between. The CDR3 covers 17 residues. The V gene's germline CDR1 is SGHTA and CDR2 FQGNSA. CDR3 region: CASSLGYGGANGNTIYF. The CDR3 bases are TGTGCCAGCAGCTTAGGTTACGGGGGGGCGAACGGAAACACCATATATTTT.

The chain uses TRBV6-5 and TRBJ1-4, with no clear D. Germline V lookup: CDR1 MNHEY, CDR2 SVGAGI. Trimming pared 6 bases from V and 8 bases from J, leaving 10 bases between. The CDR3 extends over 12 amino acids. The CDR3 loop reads CASRAGREKLFF. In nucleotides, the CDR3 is TGTGCCAGCAGGGCGGGCCGCGAAAAACTGTTTTTT.

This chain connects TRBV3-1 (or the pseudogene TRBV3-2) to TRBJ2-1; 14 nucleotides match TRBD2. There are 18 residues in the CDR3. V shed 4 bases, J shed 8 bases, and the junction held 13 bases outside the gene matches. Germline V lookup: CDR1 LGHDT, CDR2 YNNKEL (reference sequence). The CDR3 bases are TGTGCCAGCAGCCCTCGACTAGCGGGGGGGCGTATTGGCGATGAGCAGTTCTTC. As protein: CASSPRLAGGRIGDEQFF.

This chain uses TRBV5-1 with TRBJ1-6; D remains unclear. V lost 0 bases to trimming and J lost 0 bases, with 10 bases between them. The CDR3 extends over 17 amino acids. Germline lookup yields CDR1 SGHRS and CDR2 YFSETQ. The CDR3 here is CASSLAGRSSYNSPLHF. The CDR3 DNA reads TGCGCCAGCAGCTTGGCGGGGAGGAGCTCCTATAATTCACCCCTCCACTTT.

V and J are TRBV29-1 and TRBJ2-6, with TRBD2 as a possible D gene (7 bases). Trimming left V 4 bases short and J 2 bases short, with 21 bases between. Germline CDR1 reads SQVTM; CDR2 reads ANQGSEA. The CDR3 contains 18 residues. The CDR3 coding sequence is TGCAGCGTTGCCCAAGGGGGGGGGACTTTGGCTGGGGCCAACGTCCTGACTTTC. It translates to CSVAQGGGTLAGANVLTF.

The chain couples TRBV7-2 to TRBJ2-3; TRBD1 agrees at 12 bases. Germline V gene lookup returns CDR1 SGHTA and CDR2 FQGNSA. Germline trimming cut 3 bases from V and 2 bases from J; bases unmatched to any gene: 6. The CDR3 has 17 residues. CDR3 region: CASSFSGTGGPTDTQYF. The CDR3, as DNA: TGTGCCAGCAGCTTCTCCGGGACAGGGGGCCCCACAGATACGCAGTATTTT.

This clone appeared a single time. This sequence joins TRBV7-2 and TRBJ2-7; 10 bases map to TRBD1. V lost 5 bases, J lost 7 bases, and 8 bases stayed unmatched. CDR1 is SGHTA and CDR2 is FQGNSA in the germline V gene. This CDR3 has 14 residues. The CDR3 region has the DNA TGTGCCAGCAGCATCAGACAGGGGGCGCATGAGCAGTACTTC. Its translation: CASSIRQGAHEQYF.

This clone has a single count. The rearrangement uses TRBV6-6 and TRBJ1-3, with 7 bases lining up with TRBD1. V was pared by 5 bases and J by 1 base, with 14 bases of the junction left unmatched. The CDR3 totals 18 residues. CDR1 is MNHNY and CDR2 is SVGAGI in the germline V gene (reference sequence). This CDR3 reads CASSPHGTAAGSGNTIYF. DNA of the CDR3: TGTGCCAGCAGTCCCCACGGGACAGCCGCGGGGTCTGGAAACACCATATATTTT.

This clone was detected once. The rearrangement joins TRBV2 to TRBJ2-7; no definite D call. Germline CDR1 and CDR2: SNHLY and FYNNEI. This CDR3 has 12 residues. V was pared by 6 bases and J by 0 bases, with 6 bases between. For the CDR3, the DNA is TGTGCCAGCAGCTCCAGCTCCTACGAGCAGTACTTC. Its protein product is CASSSSSYEQYF.

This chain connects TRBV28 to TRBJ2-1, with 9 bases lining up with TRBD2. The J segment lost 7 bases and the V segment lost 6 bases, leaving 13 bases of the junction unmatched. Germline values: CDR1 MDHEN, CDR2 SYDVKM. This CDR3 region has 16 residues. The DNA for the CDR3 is TGTGCCAGCAGACCCCCAGGGCGGGGGGGTCCTAATGAGCAGTTCTTC. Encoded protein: CASRPPGRGGPNEQFF. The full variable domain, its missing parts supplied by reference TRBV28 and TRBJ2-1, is DVKVTQSSRYLVKRTGEKVFLECVQDMDHENMFWYRQDPGLGLRLIYFSYDVKMKEKGDIPEGYSVSREKKERFSLILESASTNQTSMYLCASRPPGRGGPNEQFFGPGTRLTVL.

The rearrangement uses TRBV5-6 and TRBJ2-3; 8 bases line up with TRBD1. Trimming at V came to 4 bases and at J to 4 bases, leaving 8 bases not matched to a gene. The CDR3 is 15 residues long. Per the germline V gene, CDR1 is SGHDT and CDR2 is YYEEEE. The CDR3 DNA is TGTGCCAGCAGCCCCGACAGGGGAGGAGCAGATACGCAGTATTTT. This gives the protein CASSPDRGGADTQYF.

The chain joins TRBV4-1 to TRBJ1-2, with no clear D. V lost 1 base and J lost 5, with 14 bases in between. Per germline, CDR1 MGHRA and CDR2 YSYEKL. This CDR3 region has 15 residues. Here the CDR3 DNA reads TGCGCCAGCAGCCAAGTAGCGCAGGTTCAGTATGGCTACACCTTC. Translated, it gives CASSQVAQVQYGYTF.

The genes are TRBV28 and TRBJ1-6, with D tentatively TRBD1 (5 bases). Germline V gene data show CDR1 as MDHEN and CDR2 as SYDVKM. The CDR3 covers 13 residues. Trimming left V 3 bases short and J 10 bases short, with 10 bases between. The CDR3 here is CASSFGGQSPLHF. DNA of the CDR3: TGTGCCAGCAGTTTCGGGGGTCAGTCACCCCTCCACTTT. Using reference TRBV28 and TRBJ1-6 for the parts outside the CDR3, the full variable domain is DVKVTQSSRYLVKRTGEKVFLECVQDMDHENMFWYRQDPGLGLRLIYFSYDVKMKEKGDIPEGYSVSREKKERFSLILESASTNQTSMYLCASSFGGQSPLHFGNGTRLTVT.

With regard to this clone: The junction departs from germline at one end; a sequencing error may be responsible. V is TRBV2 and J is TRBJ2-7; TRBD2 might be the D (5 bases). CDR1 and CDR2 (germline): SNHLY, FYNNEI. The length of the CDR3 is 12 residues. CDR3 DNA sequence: TGTGCCGGGTCGGGGAGCTCCTACGAGCGGTACTTC. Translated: CAGSGSSYERYF.